These 8 T cell receptor beta chains share one sample of origin, sequenced in a study of blood T cell repertoires in COVID-19. Profiling relied on immunoSEQ multiplex PCR, and the TCRdb table lists in-frame clones only, not all of them. The repertoire holds more than 250,000 clones, roughly 86% seen once, with 2.6% in the top ten. The sequenced sample consisted of PBMCs or T cells enriched from blood (not recorded which). These receptors were obtained from a young woman who had recovered from COVID-19.

This clone came up once. The chain combines TRBV28 with TRBJ2-7; D is unresolved. This CDR3 has 11 amino acids. Germline CDR1 MDHEN, CDR2 SYDVKM. Deletions cut 5 bases from V and 3 bases from J, with 5 bases between. The CDR3 sequence is CASSVFYEQYF. The CDR3 region has the DNA TGTGCCAGCAGTGTCTTCTACGAGCAGTACTTC.

V gene TRBV11-2 combines with J gene TRBJ2-1; 8 nucleotides match TRBD2. J was trimmed by 1 base and V by 5 bases; bases with no gene match: 4. This CDR3 has 15 residues. In germline, CDR1 is SGHAT, CDR2 FQNNGV. As DNA, the CDR3 is TGTGCCAGCAGCCCCGGGACTAGTTCCTACAATGAGCAGTTCTTC. Residues: CASSPGTSSYNEQFF.

A few counts support this clone. This chain joins TRBV12-3 or TRBV12-4 and TRBJ1-5; tentative D call: TRBD1 (6 bases). Trimming took off 6 bases at V and 5 bases at J, with 11 bases between the two ends. The CDR3 covers 13 residues. CDR3 loop: CASRQGWDQPQHF. The CDR3 DNA follows: TGTGCCAGCAGACAGGGATGGGATCAGCCCCAGCATTTT.

This chain connects TRBV5-4 to TRBJ1-6; the D gene is possibly TRBD1 (5 bases). Trimming cost V 2 bases and J 8 bases, with 20 bases left between them. In germline, CDR1 is SGHNT, CDR2 YYREEE (reference sequence). The CDR3 covers 17 residues. DNA of the CDR3: TGTGCCAGCAGCTTTTTTCCAGGGCCCTTAGGAGATTCACCCCTCCACTTT. Protein sequence: CASSFFPGPLGDSPLHF.

The V call is TRBV5-1, the J call TRBJ2-2; D is possibly TRBD2 (5 bases). This CDR3 has 18 residues. In germline, CDR1 is SGHRS, CDR2 YFSETQ. The V gene lost 3 bases and the J gene lost 2 bases, with 20 bases spanning the gap. The CDR3 loop is CASSSPRGRDFNTGELFF. DNA for the CDR3: TGCGCCAGCAGCTCCCCCCGAGGGCGAGATTTTAACACCGGGGAGCTGTTTTTT. The variable domain in full, with the rest retrieved from reference TRBV5-1 and TRBJ2-2, is KAGVTQTPRYLIKTRGQQVTLSCSPISGHRSVSWYQQTPGQGLQFLFEYFSETQRNKGNFPGRFSGRQFSNSRSEMNVSTLELGDSALYLCASSSPRGRDFNTGELFFGEGSRLTVL.

This chain connects TRBV7-9 to TRBJ1-1, with TRBD1 identical over 10 bases. Unmatched junction bases numbered 2, after V lost 3 bases and J lost 4 bases. Germline lookup yields CDR1 SEHNR and CDR2 FQNEAQ (reference sequence). The CDR3 sequence is 14 residues long. Here the CDR3 DNA reads TGTGCCAGCAGCTTGGACAGGGGGACCACTGAAGCTTTCTTT. Its translation: CASSLDRGTTEAFF.

This clone has only a few counts. The V and J genes are TRBV27 and TRBJ1-1; 7 nucleotides agree with TRBD1. The V and J ends lost 6 bases and 7 bases, in that order; junction bases with no gene match: 5. CDR1 and CDR2 (germline): MNHEY, SMNVEV (reference sequence). CDR3 size: 12 residues. CDR3 sequence (DNA): TGTGCCAGCAGGGACCGGGACAGTGAAGCTTTCTTT. Translating gives CASRDRDSEAFF.

The V and J genes are TRBV30 and TRBJ1-1; the D gene is possibly TRBD1 (5 bases). Trimming cost V 0 bases and J 0 bases, with 8 bases left between them. CDR3 size: 14 residues. Germline values: CDR1 GTSNPN, CDR2 SVGIG (reference sequence). The CDR3 here is CAWSVPGMNTEAFF. The CDR3 region has the DNA TGTGCCTGGAGTGTACCAGGGATGAACACTGAAGCTTTCTTT. The full variable domain, with the rest looked up from reference TRBV30 and TRBJ1-1, is SQTIHQWPATLVQPVGSPLSLECTVEGTSNPNLYWYRQAAGRGLQLLFYSVGIGQISSEVPQNLSASRPQDRQFILSSKKLLLSDSGFYLCAWSVPGMNTEAFFGQGTRLTVV.